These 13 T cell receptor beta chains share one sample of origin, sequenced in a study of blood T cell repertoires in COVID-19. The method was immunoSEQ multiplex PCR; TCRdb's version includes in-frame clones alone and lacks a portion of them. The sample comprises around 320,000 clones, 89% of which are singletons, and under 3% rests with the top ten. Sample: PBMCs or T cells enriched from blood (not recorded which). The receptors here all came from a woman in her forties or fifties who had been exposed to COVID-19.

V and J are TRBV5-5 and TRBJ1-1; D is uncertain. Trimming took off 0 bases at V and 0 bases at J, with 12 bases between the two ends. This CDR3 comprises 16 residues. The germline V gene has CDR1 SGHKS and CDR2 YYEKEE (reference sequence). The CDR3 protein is CASSLGFVRMNTEAFF. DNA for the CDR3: TGTGCCAGCAGCTTGGGATTTGTCAGGATGAACACTGAAGCTTTCTTT.

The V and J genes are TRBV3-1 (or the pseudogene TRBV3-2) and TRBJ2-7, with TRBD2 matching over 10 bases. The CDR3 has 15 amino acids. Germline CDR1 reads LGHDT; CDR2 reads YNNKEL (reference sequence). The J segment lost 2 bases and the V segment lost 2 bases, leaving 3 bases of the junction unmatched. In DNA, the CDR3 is TGTGCCAGCAGCCAACCGGGACTAGCGACCTACGAGCAGTACTTC. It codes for CASSQPGLATYEQYF.

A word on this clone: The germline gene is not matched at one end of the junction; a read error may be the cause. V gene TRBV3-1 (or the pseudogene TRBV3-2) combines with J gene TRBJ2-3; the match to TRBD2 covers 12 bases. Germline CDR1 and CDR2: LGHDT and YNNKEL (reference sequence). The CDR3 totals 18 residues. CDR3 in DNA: TGTGCCAGCAGTCAAGGCCTCCTAGCGGGGGGGAGCACAGATACGCAGTATTTT. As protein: CASSQGLLAGGSTDTQYF.

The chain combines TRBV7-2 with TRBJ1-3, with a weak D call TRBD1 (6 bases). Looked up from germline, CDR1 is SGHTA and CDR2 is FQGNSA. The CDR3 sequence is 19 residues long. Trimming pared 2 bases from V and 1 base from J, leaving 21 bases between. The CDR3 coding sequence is TGTGCCAGCAGCTTAATTGGGTTAAGGGGGGGAATTTCTGGAAACACCATATATTTT. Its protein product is CASSLIGLRGGISGNTIYF. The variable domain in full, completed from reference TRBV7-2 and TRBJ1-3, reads GAGVSQSPSNKVTEKGKDVELRCDPISGHTALYWYRQSLGQGLEFLIYFQGNSAPDKSGLPSDRFSAERTGGSVSTLTIQRTQQEDSAVYLCASSLIGLRGGISGNTIYFGEGSWLTVV.

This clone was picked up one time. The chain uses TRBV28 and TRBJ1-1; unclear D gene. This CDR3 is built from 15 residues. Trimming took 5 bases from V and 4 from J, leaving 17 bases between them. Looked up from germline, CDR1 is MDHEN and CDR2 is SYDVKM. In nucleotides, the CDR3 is TGTGCCAGCAGTCCCAGCCGAGGGTGGGGCACTGAAGCTTTCTTT. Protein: CASSPSRGWGTEAFF.

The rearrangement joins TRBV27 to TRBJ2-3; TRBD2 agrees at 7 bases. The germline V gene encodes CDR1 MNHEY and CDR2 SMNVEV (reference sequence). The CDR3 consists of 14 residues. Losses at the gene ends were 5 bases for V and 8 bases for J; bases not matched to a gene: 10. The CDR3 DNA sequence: TGTGCCAGCAGTCTCAGTACGGGGGGTGGTACGCAGTATTTT. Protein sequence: CASSLSTGGGTQYF.

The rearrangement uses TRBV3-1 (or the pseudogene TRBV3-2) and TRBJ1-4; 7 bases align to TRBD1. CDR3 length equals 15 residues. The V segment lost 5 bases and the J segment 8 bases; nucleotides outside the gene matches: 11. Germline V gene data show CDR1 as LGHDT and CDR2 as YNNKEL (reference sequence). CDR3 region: CASSGGTATREKLFF. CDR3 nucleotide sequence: TGTGCCAGCAGCGGGGGGACAGCAACGCGAGAAAAACTGTTTTTT.

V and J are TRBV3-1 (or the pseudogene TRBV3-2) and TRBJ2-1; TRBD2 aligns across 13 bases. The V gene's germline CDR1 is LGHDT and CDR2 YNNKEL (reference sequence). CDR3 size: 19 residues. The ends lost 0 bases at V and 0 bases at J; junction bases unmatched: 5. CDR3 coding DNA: TGTGCCAGCAGCCAAGAGGGGGGACTAGCGGGGTACTCCTACAATGAGCAGTTCTTC. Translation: CASSQEGGLAGYSYNEQFF.

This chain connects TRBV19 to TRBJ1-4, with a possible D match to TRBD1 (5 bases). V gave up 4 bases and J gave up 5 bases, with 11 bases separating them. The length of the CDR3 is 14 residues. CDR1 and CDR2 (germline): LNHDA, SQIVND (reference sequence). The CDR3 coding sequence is TGTGCCAGTAGTACCAGGGTGGGGAATGAAAAACTGTTTTTT. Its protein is CASSTRVGNEKLFF. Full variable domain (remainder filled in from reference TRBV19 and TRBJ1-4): DGGITQSPKYLFRKEGQNVTLSCEQNLNHDAMYWYRQDPGQGLRLIYYSQIVNDFQKGDIAEGYSVSREKKESFPLTVTSAQKNPTAFYLCASSTRVGNEKLFFGSGTQLSVL.

This chain's CDR3 is CASSPGEGSYGYTF. The CDR3 coding sequence is TGCGCCAGCAGCCCTGGAGAAGGCAGCTATGGCTACACCTTC. The chain has TRBV5-1 and TRBJ1-2; D gene unclear. Trimming stripped 4 bases from V and 4 bases from J, with 14 bases between. CDR3 length: 14 residues. Germline CDR1 is SGHRS and CDR2 is YFSETQ.

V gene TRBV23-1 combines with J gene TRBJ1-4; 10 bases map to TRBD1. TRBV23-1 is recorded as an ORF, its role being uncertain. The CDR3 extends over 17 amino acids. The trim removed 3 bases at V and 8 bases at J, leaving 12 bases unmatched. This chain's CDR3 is CASSQPCSGTGDEKLFF. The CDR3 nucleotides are TGCGCCAGCAGTCAGCCATGTTCCGGGACAGGGGACGAAAAACTGTTTTTT.

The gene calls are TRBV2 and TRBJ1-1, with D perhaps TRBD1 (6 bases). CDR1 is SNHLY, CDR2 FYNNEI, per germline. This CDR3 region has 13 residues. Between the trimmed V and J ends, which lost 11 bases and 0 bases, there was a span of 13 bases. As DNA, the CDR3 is TGTGCCGGACGCAGGGGCATGAACACTGAAGCTTTCTTT. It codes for CAGRRGMNTEAFF.

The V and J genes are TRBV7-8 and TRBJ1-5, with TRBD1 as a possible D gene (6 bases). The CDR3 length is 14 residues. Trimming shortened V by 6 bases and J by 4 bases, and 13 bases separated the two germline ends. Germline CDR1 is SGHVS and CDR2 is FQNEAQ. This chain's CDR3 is CASSPGTLNQPQHF. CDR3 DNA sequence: TGTGCCAGCAGTCCCGGGACATTGAATCAGCCCCAGCATTTT.